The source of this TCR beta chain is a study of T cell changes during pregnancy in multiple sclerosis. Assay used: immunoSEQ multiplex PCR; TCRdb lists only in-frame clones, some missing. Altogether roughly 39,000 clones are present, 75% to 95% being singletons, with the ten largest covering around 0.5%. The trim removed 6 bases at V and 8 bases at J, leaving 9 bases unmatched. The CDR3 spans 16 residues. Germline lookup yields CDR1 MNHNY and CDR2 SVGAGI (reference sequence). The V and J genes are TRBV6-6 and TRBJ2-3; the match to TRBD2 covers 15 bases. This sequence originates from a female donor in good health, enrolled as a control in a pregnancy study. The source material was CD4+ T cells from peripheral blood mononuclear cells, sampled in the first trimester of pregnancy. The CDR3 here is CASSRQGLAGGGTQYF. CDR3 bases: TGTGCCAGCAGCCGCCAGGGACTAGCGGGGGGAGGTACGCAGTATTTT.